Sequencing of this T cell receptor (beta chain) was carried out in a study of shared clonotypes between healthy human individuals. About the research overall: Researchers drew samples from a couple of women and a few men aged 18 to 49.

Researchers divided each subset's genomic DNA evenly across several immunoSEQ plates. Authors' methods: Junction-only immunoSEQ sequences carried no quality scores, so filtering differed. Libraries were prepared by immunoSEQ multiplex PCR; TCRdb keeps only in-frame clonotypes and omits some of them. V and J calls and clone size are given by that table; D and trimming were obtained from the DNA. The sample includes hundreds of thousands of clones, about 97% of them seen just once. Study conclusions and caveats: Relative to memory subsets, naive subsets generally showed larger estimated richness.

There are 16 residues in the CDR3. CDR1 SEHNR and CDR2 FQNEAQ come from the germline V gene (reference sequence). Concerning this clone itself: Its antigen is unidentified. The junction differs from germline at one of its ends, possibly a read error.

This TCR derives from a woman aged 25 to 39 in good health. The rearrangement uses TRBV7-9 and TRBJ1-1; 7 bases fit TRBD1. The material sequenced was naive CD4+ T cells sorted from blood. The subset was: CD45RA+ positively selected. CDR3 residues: CANSLDKGARTPEAFF. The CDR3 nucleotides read TGTGCCAACAGCTTAGATAAGGGGGCTCGAACTCCTGAAGCTTTCTTT. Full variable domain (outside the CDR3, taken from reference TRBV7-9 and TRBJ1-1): DTGVSQNPRHKITKRGQNVTFRCDPISEHNRLYWYRQTLGQGPEFLTYFQNEAQLEKSRLLSDRFSAERPKGSFSTLEIQRTEQGDSAMYLCANSLDKGARTPEAFFGQGTRLTVV.